This T cell receptor beta chain originates from a study of blood T cell repertoires in COVID-19. Germline V gene sequence: CDR1 DFQATT, CDR2 SNEGSKA (reference sequence). The V end lost 5 bases, the J end lost 2 bases, and 6 bases lay between the germline ends. This CDR3 contains 11 residues. The table came from immunoSEQ multiplex PCR; TCRdb's copy has only in-frame clones and leaves some out. The sample consists of fewer than 200,000 clones, about 83% of them appearing once. The sequenced sample consisted of peripheral blood. The V call is TRBV20-1, the J call TRBJ1-2; D not certain. The origin of this receptor is a woman in her seventies with COVID-19, enrolled during active disease. The CDR3 nucleotides are TGCAGTGCTCGCAGAAACTATGGCTACACCTTC. Its translation is CSARRNYGYTF.